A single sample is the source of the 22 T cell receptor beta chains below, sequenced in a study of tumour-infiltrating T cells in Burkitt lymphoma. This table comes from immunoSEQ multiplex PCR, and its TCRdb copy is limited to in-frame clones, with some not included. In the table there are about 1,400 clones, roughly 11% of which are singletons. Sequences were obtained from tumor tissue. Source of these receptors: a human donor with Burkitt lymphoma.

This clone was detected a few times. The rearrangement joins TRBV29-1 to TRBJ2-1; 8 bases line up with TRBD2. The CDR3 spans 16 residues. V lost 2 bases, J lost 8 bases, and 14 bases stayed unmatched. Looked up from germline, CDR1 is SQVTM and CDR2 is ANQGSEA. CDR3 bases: TGCAGCGTTGAAAGCTCCTCGTACGGGAGGGTACATGAGCAGTTCTTC. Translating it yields CSVESSSYGRVHEQFF.

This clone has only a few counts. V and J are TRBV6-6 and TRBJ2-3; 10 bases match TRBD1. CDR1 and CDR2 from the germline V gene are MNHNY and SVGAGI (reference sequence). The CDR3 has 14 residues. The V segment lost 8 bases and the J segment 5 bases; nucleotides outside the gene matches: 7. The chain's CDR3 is CASETGGMVDTQYF. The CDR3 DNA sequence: TGTGCCAGCGAGACAGGGGGCATGGTAGATACGCAGTATTTT.

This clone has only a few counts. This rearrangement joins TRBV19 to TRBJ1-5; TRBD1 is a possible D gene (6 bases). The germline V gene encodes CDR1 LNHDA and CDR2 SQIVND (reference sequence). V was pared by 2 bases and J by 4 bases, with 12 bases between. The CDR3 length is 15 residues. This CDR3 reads CASSISTGLNQPQHF. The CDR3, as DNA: TGTGCCAGTAGTATAAGCACAGGGTTGAATCAGCCCCAGCATTTT.

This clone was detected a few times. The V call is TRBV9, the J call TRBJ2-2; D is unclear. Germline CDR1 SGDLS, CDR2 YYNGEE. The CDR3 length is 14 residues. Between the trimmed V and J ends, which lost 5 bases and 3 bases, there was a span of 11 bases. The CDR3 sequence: CASRVGPDTGELFF. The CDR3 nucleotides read TGTGCCAGCAGGGTCGGACCCGACACCGGGGAGCTGTTTTTT.

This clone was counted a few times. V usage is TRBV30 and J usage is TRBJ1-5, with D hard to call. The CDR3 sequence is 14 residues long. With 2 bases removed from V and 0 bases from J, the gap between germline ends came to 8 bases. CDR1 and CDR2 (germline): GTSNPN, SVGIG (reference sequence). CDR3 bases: TGTGCCTGGAGTTCAGTCAATAGCAATCAGCCCCAGCATTTT. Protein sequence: CAWSSVNSNQPQHF.

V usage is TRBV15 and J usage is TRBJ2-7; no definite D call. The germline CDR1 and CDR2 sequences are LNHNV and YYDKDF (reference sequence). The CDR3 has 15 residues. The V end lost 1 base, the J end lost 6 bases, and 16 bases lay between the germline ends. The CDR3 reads CATSRVQSYIGEQYF. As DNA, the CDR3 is TGTGCCACCAGCAGAGTTCAGTCCTACATCGGCGAGCAGTACTTC.

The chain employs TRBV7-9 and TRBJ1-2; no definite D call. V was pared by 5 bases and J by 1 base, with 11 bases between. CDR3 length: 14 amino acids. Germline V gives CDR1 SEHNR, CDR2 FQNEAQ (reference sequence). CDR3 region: CASSRQALNYGYTF. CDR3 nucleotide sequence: TGTGCCAGCAGCCGCCAGGCGCTTAACTATGGCTACACCTTC.

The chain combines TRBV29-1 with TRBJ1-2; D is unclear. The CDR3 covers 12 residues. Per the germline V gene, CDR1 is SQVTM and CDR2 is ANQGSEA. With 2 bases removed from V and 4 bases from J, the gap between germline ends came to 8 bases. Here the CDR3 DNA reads TGCAGCGTTGAATCCCCACTCTATGGCTACACCTTC. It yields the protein CSVESPLYGYTF. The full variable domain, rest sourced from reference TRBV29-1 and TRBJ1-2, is SAVISQKPSRDICQRGTSLTIQCQVDSQVTMMFWYRQQPGQSLTLIATANQGSEATYESGFVIDKFPISRPNLTFSTLTVSNMSPEDSSIYLCSVESPLYGYTFGSGTRLTVV.

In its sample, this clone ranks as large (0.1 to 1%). In DNA form, the CDR3 reads TGTGCCACCAGCGGAAGAGGATTGAATGAAAAACTGTTTTTT. This translates into CATSGRGLNEKLFF. The V call is TRBV15, the J call TRBJ1-4; D is uncertain. V was shortened by 5 bases and J by 5 bases, with 12 bases between the two germline ends. This CDR3 contains 14 residues. Germline V gene sequence: CDR1 LNHNV, CDR2 YYDKDF (reference sequence).

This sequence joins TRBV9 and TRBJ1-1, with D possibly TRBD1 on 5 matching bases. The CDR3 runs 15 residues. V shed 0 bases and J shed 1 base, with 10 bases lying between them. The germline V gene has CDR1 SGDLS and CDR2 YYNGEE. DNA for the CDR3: TGTGCCAGCAGCGTAGATCAGGGCTGGAACACTGAAGCTTTCTTT. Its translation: CASSVDQGWNTEAFF.

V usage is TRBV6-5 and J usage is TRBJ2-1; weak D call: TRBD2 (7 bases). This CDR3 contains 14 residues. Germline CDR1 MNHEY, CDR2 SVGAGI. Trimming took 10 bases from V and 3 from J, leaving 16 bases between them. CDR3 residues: CATAGEQGYNEQFF. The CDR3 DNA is TGTGCCACCGCGGGGGAACAGGGCTACAATGAGCAGTTCTTC.

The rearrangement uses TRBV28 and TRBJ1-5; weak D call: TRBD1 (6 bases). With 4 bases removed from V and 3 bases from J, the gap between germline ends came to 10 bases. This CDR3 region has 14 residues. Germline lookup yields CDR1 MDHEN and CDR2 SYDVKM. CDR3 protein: CASSSTGNNQPQHF. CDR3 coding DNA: TGTGCCAGCAGTTCGACAGGCAACAATCAGCCCCAGCATTTT.

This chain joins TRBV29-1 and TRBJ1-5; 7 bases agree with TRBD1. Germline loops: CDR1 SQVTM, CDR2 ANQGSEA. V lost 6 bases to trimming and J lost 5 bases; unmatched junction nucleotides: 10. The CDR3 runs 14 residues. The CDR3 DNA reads TGCAGCGTGCGCGACAGGGCCCCGGATCAGCCCCAGCATTTT. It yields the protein CSVRDRAPDQPQHF.

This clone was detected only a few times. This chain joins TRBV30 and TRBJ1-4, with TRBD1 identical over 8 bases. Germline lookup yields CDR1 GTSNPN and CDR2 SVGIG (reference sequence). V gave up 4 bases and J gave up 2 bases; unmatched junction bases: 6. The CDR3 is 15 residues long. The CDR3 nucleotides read TGTGCCTGGAAGAAAGGGGACAGGACTAATGAAAAACTGTTTTTT. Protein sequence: CAWKKGDRTNEKLFF. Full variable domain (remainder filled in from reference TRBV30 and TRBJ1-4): SQTIHQWPATLVQPVGSPLSLECTVEGTSNPNLYWYRQAAGRGLQLLFYSVGIGQISSEVPQNLSASRPQDRQFILSSKKLLLSDSGFYLCAWKKGDRTNEKLFFGSGTQLSVL.

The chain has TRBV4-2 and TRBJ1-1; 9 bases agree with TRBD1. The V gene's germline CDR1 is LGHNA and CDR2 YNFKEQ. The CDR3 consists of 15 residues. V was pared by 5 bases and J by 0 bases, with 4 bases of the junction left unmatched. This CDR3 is CASSWDRELNTEAFF. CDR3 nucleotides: TGTGCCAGCAGCTGGGACAGGGAGTTGAACACTGAAGCTTTCTTT.

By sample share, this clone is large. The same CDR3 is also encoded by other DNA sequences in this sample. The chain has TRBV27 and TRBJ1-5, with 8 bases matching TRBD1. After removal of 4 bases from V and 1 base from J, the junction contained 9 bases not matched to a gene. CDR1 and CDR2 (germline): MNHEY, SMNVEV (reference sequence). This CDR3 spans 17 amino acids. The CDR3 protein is CASSSRTGQISNQPQHF. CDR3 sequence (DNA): TGTGCCAGCAGTTCACGGACAGGGCAAATAAGCAATCAGCCCCAGCATTTT.

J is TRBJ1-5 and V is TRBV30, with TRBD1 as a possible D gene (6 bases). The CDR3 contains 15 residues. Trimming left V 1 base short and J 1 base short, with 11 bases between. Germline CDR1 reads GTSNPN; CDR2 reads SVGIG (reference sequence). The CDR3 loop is CAWSEGVSSNQPQHF. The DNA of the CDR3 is TGTGCCTGGAGTGAGGGGGTCTCAAGCAATCAGCCCCAGCATTTT.

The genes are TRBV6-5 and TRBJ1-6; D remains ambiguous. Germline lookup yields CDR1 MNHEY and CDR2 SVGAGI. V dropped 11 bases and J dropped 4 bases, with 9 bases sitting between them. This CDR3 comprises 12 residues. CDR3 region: CASRRYNSPLHF. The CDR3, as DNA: TGTGCCTCCCGTAGGTATAATTCACCCCTCCACTTT.

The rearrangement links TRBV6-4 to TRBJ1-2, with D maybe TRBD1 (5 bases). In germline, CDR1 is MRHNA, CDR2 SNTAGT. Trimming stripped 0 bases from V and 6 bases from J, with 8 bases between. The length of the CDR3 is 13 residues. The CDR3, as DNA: TGTGCCAGCAGTGACTCGGAAGGGGATGGCTACACCTTC. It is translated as CASSDSEGDGYTF.

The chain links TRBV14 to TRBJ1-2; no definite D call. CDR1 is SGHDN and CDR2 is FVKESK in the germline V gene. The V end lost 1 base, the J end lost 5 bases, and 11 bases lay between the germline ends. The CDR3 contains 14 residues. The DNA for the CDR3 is TGTGCCAGCAGCCAAGGTGGTAGGCTGTATGGCTACACCTTC. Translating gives CASSQGGRLYGYTF.

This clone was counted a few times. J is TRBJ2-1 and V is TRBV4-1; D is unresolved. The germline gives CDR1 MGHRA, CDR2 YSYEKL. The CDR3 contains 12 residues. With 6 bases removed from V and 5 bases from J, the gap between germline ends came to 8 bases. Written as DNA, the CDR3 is TGCGCCAGCAGTTCGGTAAACAATGAGCAGTTCTTC. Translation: CASSSVNNEQFF.

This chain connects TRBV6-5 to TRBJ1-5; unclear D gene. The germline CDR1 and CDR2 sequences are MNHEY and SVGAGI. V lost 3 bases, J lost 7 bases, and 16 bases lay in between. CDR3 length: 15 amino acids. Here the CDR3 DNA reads TGTGCCAGCAGTTATCGCCCTCTGGGAGGGCAGCCCCAGCATTTT. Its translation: CASSYRPLGGQPQHF.